This T cell receptor beta chain was sequenced for a study of metastatic and nonmetastatic thyroid tumors. A note on this clone: Its cognate antigen is unknown.

Whole-study findings and limits: It was reportedly found that TCR beta diversity was significantly higher in malignant thyroid tumors than in benign nodules, a difference seen in both blood and tumor samples.

Authors' processing steps: In papillary thyroid cancer, a distant-metastasis classifier was built using CDR3 differences across clinicopathological groups. TCRdb used MiXCR to call clones anew from the PCR reads. None of the V and J calls come from the authors' own analysis; TCRdb made them. In the table there are 35,000 to 50,000 clones, 25% to 30% of which are singletons. All patients were untreated before thyroid surgery. CDR1 is KGHSH and CDR2 is LQKENI in the germline V gene. V shed 2 bases and J shed 3 bases, with 7 bases lying between them. The CDR3 covers 13 residues. Sequencing was done on a sample of blood. The source of this sequence is a male donor with papillary thyroid cancer or a benign thyroid nodule (not recorded which). Some clones in this sample may be carry-over from other donors' samples. The rearrangement links TRBV18 to TRBJ2-5, with D perhaps assigned TRBD1 or TRBD2 (5 bases each). In DNA form, the CDR3 reads TGTGCCAGCTCACCAAGGGGAGAAGAGACCCAGTACTTC. It codes for CASSPRGEETQYF.